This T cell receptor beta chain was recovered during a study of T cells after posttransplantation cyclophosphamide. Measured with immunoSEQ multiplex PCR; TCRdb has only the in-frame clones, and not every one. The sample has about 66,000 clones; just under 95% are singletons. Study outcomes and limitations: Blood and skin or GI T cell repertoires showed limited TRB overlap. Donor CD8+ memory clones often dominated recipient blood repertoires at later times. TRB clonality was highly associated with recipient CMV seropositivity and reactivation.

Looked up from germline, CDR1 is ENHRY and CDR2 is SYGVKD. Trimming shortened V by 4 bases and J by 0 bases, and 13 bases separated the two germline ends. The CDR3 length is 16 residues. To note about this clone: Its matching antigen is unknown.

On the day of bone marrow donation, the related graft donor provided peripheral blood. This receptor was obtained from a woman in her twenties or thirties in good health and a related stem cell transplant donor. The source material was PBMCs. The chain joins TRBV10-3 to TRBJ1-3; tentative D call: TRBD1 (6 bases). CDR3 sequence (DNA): TGTGCCATCAGTGGGATCACAGGGACCTCTGGAAACACCATATATTTT. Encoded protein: CAISGITGTSGNTIYF.